This entry is about one T cell receptor beta chain. Its antigen is not identified. Time point given: patch test 3, about 24 weeks after DPC sensitization. Treatment noted: therapeutic diphenylcyclopropenone sensitization with weekly scalp DPC. Unfractionated whole blood yielded total RNA. This sample was taken from a study of human T cells and chemical hapten exposure. This CDR3 comprises 13 residues. With 0 bases removed from V and 4 bases from J, the gap between germline ends came to 6 bases. Germline CDR1 and CDR2: KGHSH and LQKENI. Study-wide results and limits: Sensitizing with DPC caused no change in TCRs above 1 in 1000 frequency.

TCRdb re-derived calls from the RACE reads in MiXCR, one entry per CDR3 protein. Seen here are over 150,000 distinct CDR3 sequences, about 30% observed once, and the top ten hold around 2.3%. The TCR was taken from a woman aged 18-30 years with alopecia areata. Some clones in this sample may be carry-over from other donors' samples. The J gene is TRBJ1-2, the V gene TRBV18; D is possibly TRBD1 (6 bases). This material consisted of whole blood, taken in connection with sensitization to the hapten diphenylcyclopropenone (DPC). The CDR3 loop reads CASSPPDSYGYTF. Here the CDR3 DNA reads TGTGCCAGCTCACCACCGGACAGCTATGGCTACACCTTC.